The present T cell receptor (beta chain) was sequenced within a study of blood T cell repertoires in COVID-19. Study-wide background: Sample material is recorded as cDNA or gDNA derived from T cells, B-cell-depleted T cells, or PBMCs.

Trimming took 6 bases from V and 5 from J, leaving 11 bases between them. Germline loops: CDR1 MNHEY, CDR2 SVGAGI. CDR3 length: 13 residues. How the authors handled the data: Scientists estimated how many nucleated cells there were by amplifying reference gene primers. TCRdb keeps only in-frame clones here, not all; method: immunoSEQ multiplex PCR. V and J calls and clone size are those listed in that table; D and trimming were worked out from the DNA. The sample lists roughly 140,000 clones; more than 65% were seen once. The clonotype originates from a woman between 50 and 59 years old in a cohort sampled during active or convalescent COVID-19. This rearrangement joins TRBV6-5 to TRBJ1-5; D remains ambiguous. The specimen was peripheral blood. CDR3 DNA sequence: TGTGCCAGCAGCGCGGGGTCCTATCAGCCCCAGCATTTT. The encoded protein is CASSAGSYQPQHF.